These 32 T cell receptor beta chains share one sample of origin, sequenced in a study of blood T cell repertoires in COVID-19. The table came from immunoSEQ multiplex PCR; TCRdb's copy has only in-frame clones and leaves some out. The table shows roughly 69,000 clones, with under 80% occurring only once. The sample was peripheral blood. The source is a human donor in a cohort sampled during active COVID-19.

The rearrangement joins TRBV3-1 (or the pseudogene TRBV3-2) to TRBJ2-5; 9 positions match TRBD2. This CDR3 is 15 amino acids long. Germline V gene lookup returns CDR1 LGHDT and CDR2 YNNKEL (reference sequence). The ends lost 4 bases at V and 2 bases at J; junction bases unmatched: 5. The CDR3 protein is CASSLSGGRQETQYF. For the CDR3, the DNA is TGTGCCAGCAGCCTTAGCGGGGGCCGACAAGAGACCCAGTACTTC.

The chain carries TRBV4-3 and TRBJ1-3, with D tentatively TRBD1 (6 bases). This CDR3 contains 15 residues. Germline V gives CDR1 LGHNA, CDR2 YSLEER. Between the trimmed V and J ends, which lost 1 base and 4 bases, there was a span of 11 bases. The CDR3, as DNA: TGCGCCAGCAGCCAAGTGGGGGCGCGGGGAAACACCATATATTTT. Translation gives CASSQVGARGNTIYF.

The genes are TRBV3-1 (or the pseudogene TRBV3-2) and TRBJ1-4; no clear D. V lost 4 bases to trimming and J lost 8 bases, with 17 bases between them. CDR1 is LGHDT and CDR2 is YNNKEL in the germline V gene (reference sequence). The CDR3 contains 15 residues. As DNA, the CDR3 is TGTGCCAGCAGCCTGCGAGCCGGAGGAGTAGAAAAACTGTTTTTT. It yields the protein CASSLRAGGVEKLFF.

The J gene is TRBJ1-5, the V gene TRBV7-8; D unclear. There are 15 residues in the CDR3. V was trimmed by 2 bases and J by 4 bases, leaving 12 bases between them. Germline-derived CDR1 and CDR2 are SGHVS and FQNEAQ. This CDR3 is CASSLYLVTNQPQHF. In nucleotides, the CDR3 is TGTGCCAGCAGCTTATATCTGGTTACAAATCAGCCCCAGCATTTT.

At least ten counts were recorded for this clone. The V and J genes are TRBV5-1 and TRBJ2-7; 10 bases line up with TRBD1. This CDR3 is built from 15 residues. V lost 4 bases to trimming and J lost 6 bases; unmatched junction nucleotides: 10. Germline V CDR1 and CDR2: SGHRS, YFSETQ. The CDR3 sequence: CASSRETGTGAEQYF. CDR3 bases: TGCGCCAGCAGCAGAGAAACCGGGACAGGGGCCGAGCAGTACTTC. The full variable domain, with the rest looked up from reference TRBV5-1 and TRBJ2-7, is KAGVTQTPRYLIKTRGQQVTLSCSPISGHRSVSWYQQTPGQGLQFLFEYFSETQRNKGNFPGRFSGRQFSNSRSEMNVSTLELGDSALYLCASSRETGTGAEQYFGPGTRLTVT.

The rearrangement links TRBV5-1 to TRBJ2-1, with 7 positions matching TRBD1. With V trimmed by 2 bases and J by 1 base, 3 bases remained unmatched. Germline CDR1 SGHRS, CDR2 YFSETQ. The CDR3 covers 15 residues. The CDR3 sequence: CASSFTTGSYNEQFF. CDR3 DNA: TGCGCCAGCAGCTTCACGACAGGGTCCTACAATGAGCAGTTCTTC.

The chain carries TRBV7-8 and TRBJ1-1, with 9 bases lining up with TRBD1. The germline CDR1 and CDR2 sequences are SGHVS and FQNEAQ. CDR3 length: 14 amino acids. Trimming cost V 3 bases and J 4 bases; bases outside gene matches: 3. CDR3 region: CASSLGQGFTEAFF. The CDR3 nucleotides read TGTGCCAGCAGCTTGGGACAGGGCTTCACTGAAGCTTTCTTT.

CDR3 sequence reads: CASSPQGLTGELFF. In DNA, the CDR3 is TGTGCCAGTAGTCCTCAGGGGTTGACCGGGGAGCTGTTTTTT. The genes are TRBV19 and TRBJ2-2, with D possibly being TRBD1 (6 bases). V lost 5 bases, J lost 5 bases, and 12 bases lay in between. The CDR3 sequence is 14 residues long. The V gene's germline CDR1 is LNHDA and CDR2 SQIVND (reference sequence).

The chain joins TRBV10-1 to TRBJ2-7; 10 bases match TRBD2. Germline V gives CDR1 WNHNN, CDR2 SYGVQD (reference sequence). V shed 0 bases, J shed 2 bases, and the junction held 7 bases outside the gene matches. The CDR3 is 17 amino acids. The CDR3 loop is CASSESASGGDTYEQYF. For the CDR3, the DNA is TGCGCCAGCAGTGAGTCTGCTAGCGGGGGAGATACCTACGAGCAGTACTTC.

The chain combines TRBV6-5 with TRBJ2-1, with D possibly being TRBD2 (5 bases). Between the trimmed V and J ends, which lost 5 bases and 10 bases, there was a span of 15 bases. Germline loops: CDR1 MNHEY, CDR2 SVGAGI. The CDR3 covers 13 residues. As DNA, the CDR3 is TGTGCCAGCAGTATCAACATAGAGGGCGAGCAGTTCTTC. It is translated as CASSINIEGEQFF.

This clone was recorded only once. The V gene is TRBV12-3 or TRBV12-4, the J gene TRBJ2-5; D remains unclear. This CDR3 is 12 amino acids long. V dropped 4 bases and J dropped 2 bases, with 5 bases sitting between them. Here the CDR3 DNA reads TGTGCCAGCAGTTCCAGACAAGAGACCCAGTACTTC. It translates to CASSSRQETQYF.

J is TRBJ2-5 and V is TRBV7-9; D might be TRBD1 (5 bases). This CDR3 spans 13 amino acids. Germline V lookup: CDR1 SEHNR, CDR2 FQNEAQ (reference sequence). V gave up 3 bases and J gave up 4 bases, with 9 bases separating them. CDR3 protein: CASSFWGGETQYF. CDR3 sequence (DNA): TGTGCCAGCAGCTTTTGGGGCGGAGAGACCCAGTACTTC. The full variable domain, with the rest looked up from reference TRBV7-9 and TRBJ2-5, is DTGVSQNPRHKITKRGQNVTFRCDPISEHNRLYWYRQTLGQGPEFLTYFQNEAQLEKSRLLSDRFSAERPKGSFSTLEIQRTEQGDSAMYLCASSFWGGETQYFGPGTRLLVL.

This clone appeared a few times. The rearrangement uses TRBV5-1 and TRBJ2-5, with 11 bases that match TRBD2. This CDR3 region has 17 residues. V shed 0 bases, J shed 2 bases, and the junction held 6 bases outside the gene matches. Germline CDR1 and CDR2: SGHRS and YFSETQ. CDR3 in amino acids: CASSLGPSGGLQETQYF. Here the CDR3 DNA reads TGCGCCAGCAGCTTGGGTCCTAGCGGGGGGTTACAAGAGACCCAGTACTTC.

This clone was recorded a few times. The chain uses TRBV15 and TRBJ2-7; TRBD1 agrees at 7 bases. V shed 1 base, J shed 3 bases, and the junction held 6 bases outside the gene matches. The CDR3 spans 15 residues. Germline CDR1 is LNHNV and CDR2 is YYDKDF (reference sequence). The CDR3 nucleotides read TGTGCCACCAGCAGAGGGGACAGACCAGGCTACGAGCAGTACTTC. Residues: CATSRGDRPGYEQYF.

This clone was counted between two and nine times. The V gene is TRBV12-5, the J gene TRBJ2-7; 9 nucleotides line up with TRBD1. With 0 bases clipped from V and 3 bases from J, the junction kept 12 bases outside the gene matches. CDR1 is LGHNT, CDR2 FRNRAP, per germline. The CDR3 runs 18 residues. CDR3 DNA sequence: TGTGCTAGTGGTTTGGTGAGGGAGTCACAGGGACAGGGCTACGAGCAGTACTTC. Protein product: CASGLVRESQGQGYEQYF.

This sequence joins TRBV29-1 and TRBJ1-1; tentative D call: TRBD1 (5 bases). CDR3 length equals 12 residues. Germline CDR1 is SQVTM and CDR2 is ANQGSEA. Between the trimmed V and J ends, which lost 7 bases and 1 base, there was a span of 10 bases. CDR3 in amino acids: CSGRQTNTEAFF. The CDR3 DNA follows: TGCAGCGGCCGACAGACGAACACTGAAGCTTTCTTT.

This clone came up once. The CDR3 DNA reads as TGTGCCAGCTCCCAGTCCAAAACAGGGGTGGGACAGCCCCAGCATTTT. It codes for CASSQSKTGVGQPQHF. V gene TRBV18 combines with J gene TRBJ1-5, with 7 bases lining up with TRBD1. V gave up 6 bases and J gave up 7 bases; unmatched junction bases: 15. This CDR3 spans 16 amino acids. The germline V gene encodes CDR1 KGHSH and CDR2 LQKENI.

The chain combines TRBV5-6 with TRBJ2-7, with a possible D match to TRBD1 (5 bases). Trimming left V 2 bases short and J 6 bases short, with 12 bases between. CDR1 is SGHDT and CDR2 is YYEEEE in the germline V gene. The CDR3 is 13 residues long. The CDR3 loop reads CASSFIQAGEQYF. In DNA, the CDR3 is TGTGCCAGCAGCTTTATACAGGCCGGCGAGCAGTACTTC.

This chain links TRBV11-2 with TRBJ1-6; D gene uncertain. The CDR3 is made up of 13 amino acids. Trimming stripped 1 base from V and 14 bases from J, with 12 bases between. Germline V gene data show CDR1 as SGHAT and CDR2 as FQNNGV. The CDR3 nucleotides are TGTGCCAGCAGCTTAGTTGGGATGGGAGCCCTCCACTTT. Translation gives CASSLVGMGALHF.

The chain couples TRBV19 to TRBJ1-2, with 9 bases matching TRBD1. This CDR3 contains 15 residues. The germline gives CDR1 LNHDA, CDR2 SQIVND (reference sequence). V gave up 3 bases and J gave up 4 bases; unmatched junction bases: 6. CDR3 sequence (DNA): TGTGCCAGTAGTATCAGGACAGGGGAGGCCTATGGCTACACCTTC. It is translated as CASSIRTGEAYGYTF.

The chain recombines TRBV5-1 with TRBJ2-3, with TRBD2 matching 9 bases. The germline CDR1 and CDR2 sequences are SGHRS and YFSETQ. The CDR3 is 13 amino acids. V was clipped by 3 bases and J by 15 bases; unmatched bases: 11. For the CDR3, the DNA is TGCGCCAGCAGCTCCCAAGCGGGGGGCCAGAAATATTTT. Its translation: CASSSQAGGQKYF.

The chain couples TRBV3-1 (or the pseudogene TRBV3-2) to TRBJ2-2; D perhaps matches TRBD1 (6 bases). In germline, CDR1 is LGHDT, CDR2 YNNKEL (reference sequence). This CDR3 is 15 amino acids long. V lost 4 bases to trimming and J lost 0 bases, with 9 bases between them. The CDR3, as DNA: TGTGCCAGCAGCCGACAGGATTCGAACACCGGGGAGCTGTTTTTT. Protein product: CASSRQDSNTGELFF.

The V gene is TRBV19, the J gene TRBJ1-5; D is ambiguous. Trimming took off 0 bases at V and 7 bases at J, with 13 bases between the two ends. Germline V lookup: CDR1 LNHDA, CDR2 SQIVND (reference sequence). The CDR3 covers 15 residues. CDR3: CASSIEGPGGQPQHF. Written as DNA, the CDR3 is TGTGCCAGTAGTATAGAAGGCCCGGGAGGGCAGCCCCAGCATTTT.

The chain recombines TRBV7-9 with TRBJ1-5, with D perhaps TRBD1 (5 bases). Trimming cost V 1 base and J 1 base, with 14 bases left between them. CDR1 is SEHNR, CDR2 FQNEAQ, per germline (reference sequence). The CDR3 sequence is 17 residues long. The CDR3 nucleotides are TGTGCCAGCAGCTTAGGCCGGACACCGCTCAGCAATCAGCCCCAGCATTTT. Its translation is CASSLGRTPLSNQPQHF. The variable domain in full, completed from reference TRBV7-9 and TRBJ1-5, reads DTGVSQNPRHKITKRGQNVTFRCDPISEHNRLYWYRQTLGQGPEFLTYFQNEAQLEKSRLLSDRFSAERPKGSFSTLEIQRTEQGDSAMYLCASSLGRTPLSNQPQHFGDGTRLSIL.

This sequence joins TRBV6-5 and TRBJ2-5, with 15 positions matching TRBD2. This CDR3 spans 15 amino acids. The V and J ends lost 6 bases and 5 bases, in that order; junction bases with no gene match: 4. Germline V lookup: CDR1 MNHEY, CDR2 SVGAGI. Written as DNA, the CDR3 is TGTGCCAGCAGGAGCGGGACTAGCGGGGGGGAGACCCAGTACTTC. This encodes CASRSGTSGGETQYF.

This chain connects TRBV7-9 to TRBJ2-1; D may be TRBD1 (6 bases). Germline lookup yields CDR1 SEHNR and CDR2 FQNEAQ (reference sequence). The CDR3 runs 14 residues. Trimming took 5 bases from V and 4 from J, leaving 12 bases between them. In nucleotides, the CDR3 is TGTGCCAGCAGCCGCGCGGACAGATACAATGAGCAGTTCTTC. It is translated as CASSRADRYNEQFF.

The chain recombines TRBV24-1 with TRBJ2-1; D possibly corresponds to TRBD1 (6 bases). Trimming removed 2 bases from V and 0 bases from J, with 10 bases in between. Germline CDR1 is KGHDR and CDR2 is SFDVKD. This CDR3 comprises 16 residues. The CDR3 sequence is CATSDSRTDSYNEQFF. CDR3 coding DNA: TGTGCCACCAGTGATTCGCGGACAGACTCCTACAATGAGCAGTTCTTC.

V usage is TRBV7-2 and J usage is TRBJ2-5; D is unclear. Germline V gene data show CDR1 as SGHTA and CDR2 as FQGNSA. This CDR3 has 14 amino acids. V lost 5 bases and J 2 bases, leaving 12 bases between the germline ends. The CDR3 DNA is TGTGCCAGCAGCCTCGCTGGGCTACAAGAGACCCAGTACTTC. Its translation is CASSLAGLQETQYF.

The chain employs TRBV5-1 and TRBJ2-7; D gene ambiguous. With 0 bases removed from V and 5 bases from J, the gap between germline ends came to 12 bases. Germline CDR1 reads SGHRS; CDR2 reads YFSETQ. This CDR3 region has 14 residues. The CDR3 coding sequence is TGCGCCAGCAGCTTGGCACAATTCTTCGACGAGCAGTACTTC. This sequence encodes CASSLAQFFDEQYF.

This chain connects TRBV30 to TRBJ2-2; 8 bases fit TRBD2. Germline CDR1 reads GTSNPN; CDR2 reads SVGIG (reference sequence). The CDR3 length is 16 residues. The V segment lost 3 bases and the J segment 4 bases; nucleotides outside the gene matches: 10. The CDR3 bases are TGTGCCTGGAGAAAGAGGGCGGGAGGAAGCACCGGGGAGCTGTTTTTT. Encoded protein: CAWRKRAGGSTGELFF. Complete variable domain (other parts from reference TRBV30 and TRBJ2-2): SQTIHQWPATLVQPVGSPLSLECTVEGTSNPNLYWYRQAAGRGLQLLFYSVGIGQISSEVPQNLSASRPQDRQFILSSKKLLLSDSGFYLCAWRKRAGGSTGELFFGEGSRLTVL.

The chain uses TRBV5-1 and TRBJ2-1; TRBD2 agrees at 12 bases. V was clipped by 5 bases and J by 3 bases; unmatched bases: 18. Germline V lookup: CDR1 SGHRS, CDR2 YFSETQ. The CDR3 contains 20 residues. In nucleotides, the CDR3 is TGCGCCAGCAGATTTCAGGGGACTAGCGGGTGGGTATTGATCTACAATGAGCAGTTCTTC. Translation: CASRFQGTSGWVLIYNEQFF.

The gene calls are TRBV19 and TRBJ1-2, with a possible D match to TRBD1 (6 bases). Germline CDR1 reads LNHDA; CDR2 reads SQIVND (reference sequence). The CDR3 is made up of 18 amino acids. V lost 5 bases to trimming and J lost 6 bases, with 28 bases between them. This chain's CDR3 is CASSRPGQKNSFQNGYTF. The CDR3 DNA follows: TGTGCCAGTAGTCGTCCCGGACAGAAGAACTCATTTCAGAATGGCTACACCTTC.